The T cell receptor beta chain described here comes from a study of breast tumors, draining lymph nodes, adjacent tissues. Via MiXCR, TCRdb re-called the multiplex PCR reads, giving one row per CDR3 protein. The sample holds some 120,000 distinct CDR3 sequences, about 20% seen once. Notes on the study in general: Tumors had less TCR diversity than lymph nodes, more than nontumor tissue. That most tumor T cells come from lymph nodes remained unproven. Data fit most tumor T cells coming from lymph node, expanding in tumor. Tumor and nontumor repertoires were significantly more similar in luminal-like than in basal-like breast cancer.

Breast cancer patients provided tissue from their axillary draining lymph nodes. This clonotype appeared many times. What it binds is unknown. Germline CDR1 reads SNHLY; CDR2 reads FYNNEI. The V end was cut by 4 bases, the J end by 7 bases, with 5 bases between. The CDR3 is made up of 10 amino acids. Specimen: axillary lymph node tissue. This rearrangement joins TRBV2 to TRBJ2-7; D remains ambiguous. The receptor's source is a female donor with breast cancer. Some clones in this sample may be carry-over from other donors' samples. CDR3 sequence reads: CASSVREQYF. The CDR3 coding sequence is TGTGCCAGCAGTGTGAGGGAGCAGTACTTC. The full variable domain, rest sourced from reference TRBV2 and TRBJ2-7, is EPEVTQTPSHQVTQMGQEVILRCVPISNHLYFYWYRQILGQKVEFLVSFYNNEISEKSEIFDDQFSVERPDGSNFTLKIRSTKLEDSAMYFCASSVREQYFGPGTRLTVT.